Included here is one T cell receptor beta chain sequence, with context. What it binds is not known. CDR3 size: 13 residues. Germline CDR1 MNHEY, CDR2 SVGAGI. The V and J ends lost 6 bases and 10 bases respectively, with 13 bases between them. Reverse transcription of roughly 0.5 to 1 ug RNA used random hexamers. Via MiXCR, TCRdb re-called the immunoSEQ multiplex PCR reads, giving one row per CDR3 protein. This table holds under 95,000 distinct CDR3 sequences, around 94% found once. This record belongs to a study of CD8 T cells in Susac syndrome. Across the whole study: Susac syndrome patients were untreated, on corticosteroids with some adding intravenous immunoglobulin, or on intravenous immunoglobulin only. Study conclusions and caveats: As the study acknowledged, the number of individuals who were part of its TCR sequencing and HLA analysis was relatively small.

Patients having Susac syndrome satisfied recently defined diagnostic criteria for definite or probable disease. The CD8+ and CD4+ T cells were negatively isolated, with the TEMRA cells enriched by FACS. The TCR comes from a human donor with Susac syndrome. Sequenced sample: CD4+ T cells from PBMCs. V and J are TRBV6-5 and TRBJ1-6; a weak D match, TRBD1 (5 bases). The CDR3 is CASRGGVGSPLHF. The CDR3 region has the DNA TGTGCCAGCAGGGGGGGGGTAGGATCACCCCTCCACTTT.